This T cell receptor beta chain is drawn from a study of cytomegalovirus exposure and HLA in healthy donors. V was shortened by 0 bases and J by 10 bases, with 9 bases between the two germline ends. CDR1 and CDR2 from the germline V gene are MNHNS and SASEGT. This CDR3 is 12 amino acids long. Repertoires were generated with immunoSEQ multiplex PCR, while TCRdb's copy carries only in-frame clones and drops some. The sample contains roughly 120,000 clones, about nine tenths of which appear only once. The sequenced sample consisted of PBMCs. The receptor's source is a woman under 30 in good health and CMV-seronegative. The chain couples TRBV6-1 to TRBJ1-1; D remains unclear. CDR3 amino acids: CASSEAGRGAFF. Here the CDR3 DNA reads TGTGCCAGCAGTGAAGCAGGTCGAGGAGCTTTCTTT.